Listed below are T cell receptor beta chains from one sample, sequenced in a study of early T cells in non-severe SARS-CoV-2 infection. TCRdb ran MiXCR on the 5' RACE reads and lists one entry per CDR3 protein. The repertoire holds tens of thousands of distinct CDR3 sequences, with roughly 12% as singletons. The sequencing used whole blood, collected at baseline. The receptors here all came from an adult who was a healthcare worker with PCR-confirmed SARS-CoV-2 infection or an uninfected control (not recorded which). Each CDR3 is given with its conserved first and last residue. Fields, in order: V gene, D gene, clone size, J gene, CDR3 DNA, CDR3 protein. D genes are given only for firm matches. Not every row has a clone size; where given, it reads once, few, many or a size class.

>TRBV20-1|TRBD2|few|TRBJ2-1
TGCAGTGCTAGCGCGCCGGGACTACCGAGCAATGAGCAGTTCTTC
CSASAPGLPSNEQFF
>TRBV2|TRBD1|few|TRBJ2-1
TGTGCCAGCAGGGACAGGGGTTACAATGAGCAGTTCTTC
CASRDRGYNEQFF
>TRBV20-1|NA|NA|TRBJ2-3
TGCAGTGCTAGAAAGCCGACTAGCACAGATACGCAGTATTTT
CSARKPTSTDTQYF
>TRBV7-6|TRBD1|many|TRBJ1-4
TGTGCCAGCAGCTTCAACCGGGACAGAGGACTTGAAAAACTGTTTTTT
CASSFNRDRGLEKLFF
>TRBV20-1|NA|few|TRBJ1-1
TGCAGTGCTAGAGATGCCAGACAGAACATTAACACTGAAGCTTTCTTT
CSARDARQNINTEAFF
>TRBV11-2|NA|many|TRBJ2-5
TGTGCCAGCAGCTATAGCCGTTCGGAGACCCAGTACTTC
CASSYSRSETQYF
>TRBV20-1|NA|NA|TRBJ2-1
TGCAGTGCTGAACTAGAACCGCTGGTCTTC
CSAELEPLVF
>TRBV2|NA|NA|TRBJ1-4
TGTGCCAGTTTCCTAGGCCGAGGCGAAAAACTGTTTTTT
CASFLGRGEKLFF
>TRBV28|NA|few|TRBJ2-7
TGTGCCATCGGCCGGGACACCCGCTACGAGCAGTACTTC
CAIGRDTRYEQYF
>TRBV2|NA|many|TRBJ2-5
TGTGCCAGCAGTGCTGCTAATGAAGAGACCCAGTACTTC
CASSAANEETQYF
>TRBV19|NA|medium-sized|TRBJ2-1
TGTGCCAGTAGTATAGATACTAGCCCAGACAATGAGCAGTTCTTC
CASSIDTSPDNEQFF
>TRBV30|NA|once|TRBJ1-5
TGTGCCTGGAGTGTAGGTAGTTCCCAGCATTTT
CAWSVGSSQHF
>TRBV5-1|TRBD1|few|TRBJ1-1
TGCGCCAGCAGCTTGGAGAACCCGGACAGGGGTGAAGCTTTCTTT
CASSLENPDRGEAFF
>TRBV19|NA|few|TRBJ1-3
TGTGCCAGTAGTATTCGCTCCCCCGCGGCAGGAAACACCATATATTTT
CASSIRSPAAGNTIYF
>TRBV20-1|NA|NA|TRBJ2-5
TGCAGTGCTACCTCGGGAAGATCTGGAGAGACCCAGTACTTC
CSATSGRSGETQYF
>TRBV3-1|NA|once|TRBJ2-2
TGTGCCAGCAGCCAGTGGCAGGAGAACACCGGGGAGCTGTTTTTT
CASSQWQENTGELFF
>TRBV7-2|NA|NA|TRBJ2-2
TGTGCCAGCAGCCCGGACGGATCAACCGGGGAGCTGTTTTTT
CASSPDGSTGELFF
>TRBV6-5|NA|few|TRBJ2-5
TGTGCCAGCAGGAGGGGGGAGACCCAGTACTTC
CASRRGETQYF
>TRBV7-3|TRBD1|many|TRBJ2-7
TGTGCCAGCAGGGGGACCGGGACAGGGGTCCACGAGCAGTACTTC
CASRGTGTGVHEQYF
>TRBV4-3|NA|NA|TRBJ1-1
TGCGCCAGCAGCCAAGTGGGAGTCCCTAACACTGAAGCTTTCTTT
CASSQVGVPNTEAFF
>TRBV20-1|TRBD2|few|TRBJ2-5
TGCAGTGCTAGATCGCGGGGGGAGGGGACCCAGTACTTC
CSARSRGEGTQYF
>TRBV18|NA|NA|TRBJ1-2
TGTGCCAGCTCACCACCGTCGACAGCTCTCTATGGCTACACCTTC
CASSPPSTALYGYTF
>TRBV12-3/TRBV12-4|NA|NA|TRBJ2-5
TGTGCCAGCAGTTCTCGGACCCTCCCATACTTC
CASSSRTLPYF
>TRBV20-1|NA|NA|TRBJ2-7
TGCAGTGCTAGGCCCCCCGGGGGACGGGCAGGGGAGCAGTACTTC
CSARPPGGRAGEQYF
>TRBV6-5|TRBD1|few|TRBJ1-2
TGTGCCAGCAGTTACGGGACAGGGGGCCTCAACTATGGCTACACCTTC
CASSYGTGGLNYGYTF
>TRBV7-2|TRBD1|NA|TRBJ1-5
TGTGCCAGCAGCTTAGTAGGGGGCATTAACAATCAGCCCCAGCATTTT
CASSLVGGINNQPQHF
>TRBV30|TRBD1|many|TRBJ2-6
TGTGCCTGGAATTGGCGGACAGGCCAGGCTGGGGCCAACGTCCTGACTTTC
CAWNWRTGQAGANVLTF
>TRBV20-1|NA|few|TRBJ2-4
TGCAGTGCTAATAGCCGGGACCAAAACATTCAGTACTTC
CSANSRDQNIQYF
>TRBV2|NA|NA|TRBJ2-3
TGTGCCAGCGGTAGAGGAACTAGCACAGATACGCAGTATTTT
CASGRGTSTDTQYF
>TRBV10-2|TRBD2|many|TRBJ2-7
TGCGCCAGCAGAACTCCAAGCGGGGGGAGCTCCTACGAGCAGTACTTC
CASRTPSGGSSYEQYF
>TRBV29-1|NA|few|TRBJ2-3
TGCAGCGTTGAGGCCAGCGACACAGATACGCAGTATTTT
CSVEASDTDTQYF
>TRBV18|NA|NA|TRBJ2-7
TGTGCCAGCTCACTTCCAGGGACCTACGAGCAGTACTTC
CASSLPGTYEQYF
>TRBV30|TRBD1|NA|TRBJ1-5
TGTGCCTGGAGTGTTGCAGGGGGACAGCCCCAGCATTTT
CAWSVAGGQPQHF
>TRBV11-2|NA|few|TRBJ2-5
TGTGCCAGCAGCTTAGATCGTTTTGGGGTGGGCGAAGAGACCCAGTACTTC
CASSLDRFGVGEETQYF
>TRBV7-9|TRBD1|few|TRBJ1-1
TGTGCCAGCAGCTTAGTCAACTCCGGACAGGGGGCGTTAAGGAACACTGAAGCTTTCTTT
CASSLVNSGQGALRNTEAFF
>TRBV27|NA|many|TRBJ1-1
TGTGCCAGCTCACGGGGACGAATGAACACTGAAGCTTTCTTT
CASSRGRMNTEAFF
>TRBV11-2|NA|many|TRBJ2-3
TGTGCCAGCAGCCTCATGTTGCAGGGACCCACAGATACGCAGTATTTT
CASSLMLQGPTDTQYF
>TRBV6-5|NA|few|TRBJ2-7
TGTGCCAGCATTTCAGGGTCCTACGAGCAGTACTTC
CASISGSYEQYF
>TRBV7-8|NA|NA|TRBJ1-1
TGTGCCAGCAGCCACGGGGGTGAGGGTTACATGAACACTGAAGCTTTCTTT
CASSHGGEGYMNTEAFF
>TRBV5-4|NA|many|TRBJ2-7
TGTGCCAGCAGCTCCGGACTATCCTACGAGCAGTACTTC
CASSSGLSYEQYF
>TRBV6-5|NA|NA|TRBJ2-1
TGTGCCAGCAGTTACATGGCCAACAATGAGCAGTTCTTC
CASSYMANNEQFF
>TRBV5-1|NA|NA|TRBJ2-2
TGCGCCAGCAGCTTGGCTCCTTACACCGGGGAGCTGTTTTTT
CASSLAPYTGELFF
>TRBV30|TRBD1|many|TRBJ1-4
TGTGCCTGGAGTGCCTCCCTACAGGGGATGGCGGAAAAACTGTTTTTT
CAWSASLQGMAEKLFF
>TRBV27|NA|many|TRBJ1-1
TGTGCCAGCAGCCGAGGCGGGATTTTGAACACTGAAGCTTTCTTT
CASSRGGILNTEAFF
>TRBV7-2|NA|NA|TRBJ2-2
TGTGCCAGCAGCTACAGGGTTGGCGCCGGGGAGCTGTTTTTT
CASSYRVGAGELFF
>TRBV12-3/TRBV12-4|NA|NA|TRBJ2-1
TGTGCCAGCAGTTTAACTAGCCGCAATGAGCAGTTCTTC
CASSLTSRNEQFF